A selection of T cell receptor beta chains follows, all from one sample in a study of T cells in Graves' hyperthyroidism and ophthalmopathy. TCRdb independently ran MiXCR on the multiplex PCR reads; one entry per CDR3 protein. Of roughly 420,000 distinct CDR3 sequences listed, about 13% were seen once; the top ten hold about 4.9%. Specimen: blood. Source of these receptors: a young woman with Graves' hyperthyroidism. The CDR3 runs from the conserved cysteine through the conserved F or W. A D gene is named only where the DNA matches it firmly. The size of a clone is reported for some rows only, either as once, few or many, or as a class for expanded clones.

d_call: NA; j_call: TRBJ2-2; clone_size: few; v_call: TRBV5-6; cdr3_aa: CASSLQGMVRGELFF; cdr3_nt: TGTGCCAGCAGCTTGCAGGGTATGGTTCGCGGGGAGCTGTTTTTT
d_call: NA; j_call: TRBJ1-1; clone_size: NA; v_call: TRBV29-1; cdr3_aa: CSVAEGSGASEAFF; cdr3_nt: TGCAGCGTTGCGGAGGGGTCGGGGGCATCTGAAGCTTTCTTT
d_call: TRBD1; j_call: TRBJ2-5; clone_size: NA; v_call: TRBV5-1; cdr3_aa: CASSTGTALSPGDF; cdr3_nt: TGCGCCAGCAGCACCGGGACAGCCCTTTCCCCTGGGGACTTC
d_call: TRBD1; j_call: TRBJ1-1; clone_size: NA; v_call: TRBV18; cdr3_aa: CASSPPQGAQGTEAFF; cdr3_nt: TGTGCCAGCTCACCACCGCAGGGGGCCCAAGGGACTGAAGCTTTCTTT
d_call: NA; j_call: TRBJ1-6; clone_size: NA; v_call: TRBV20-1; cdr3_aa: CSAPDDGSSYNSPLHF; cdr3_nt: TGCAGTGCTCCCGATGACGGGAGCTCCTATAATTCACCCCTCCACTTT
d_call: TRBD1; j_call: TRBJ1-2; clone_size: few; v_call: TRBV20-1; cdr3_aa: CSARDPGQEGYGYTF; cdr3_nt: TGCAGTGCTAGAGACCCGGGACAGGAGGGCTATGGCTACACCTTC
d_call: NA; j_call: TRBJ2-2; clone_size: many; v_call: TRBV20-1; cdr3_aa: CSARDLTNTGELFF; cdr3_nt: TGCAGTGCTAGAGATCTTACGAACACCGGGGAGCTGTTTTTT
d_call: TRBD2; j_call: TRBJ2-1; clone_size: many; v_call: TRBV9; cdr3_aa: CASSVEAGGYNEQFF; cdr3_nt: TGTGCCAGCAGCGTAGAAGCGGGAGGGTACAATGAGCAGTTCTTC
d_call: NA; j_call: TRBJ1-1; clone_size: many; v_call: TRBV28; cdr3_aa: CASRLSGGGTEAFF; cdr3_nt: TGTGCCAGCAGACTTTCCGGGGGTGGCACTGAAGCTTTCTTT
d_call: NA; j_call: TRBJ1-5; clone_size: many; v_call: TRBV28; cdr3_aa: CASSGDVTNQPQHF; cdr3_nt: TGTGCCAGCAGTGGGGATGTAACCAATCAGCCCCAGCATTTT
d_call: NA; j_call: TRBJ1-2; clone_size: few; v_call: TRBV20-1; cdr3_aa: CSAEGGTTGYTF; cdr3_nt: TGCAGTGCTGAGGGAGGCACGACCGGCTACACCTTC
d_call: NA; j_call: TRBJ2-3; clone_size: many; v_call: TRBV7-3; cdr3_aa: CASSPRVSTDTQYF; cdr3_nt: TGTGCCAGCAGCCCTCGCGTTTCAACAGATACGCAGTATTTT
d_call: TRBD1; j_call: TRBJ1-1; clone_size: many; v_call: TRBV6-1; cdr3_aa: CASRRDRFTEAFF; cdr3_nt: TGTGCCAGCAGGCGGGACAGGTTTACTGAAGCTTTCTTT
d_call: NA; j_call: TRBJ2-2; clone_size: NA; v_call: TRBV29-1; cdr3_aa: CSVVELTGGELFF; cdr3_nt: TGCAGCGTTGTGGAACTCACCGGCGGGGAGCTGTTTTTT
d_call: TRBD1; j_call: TRBJ2-5; clone_size: NA; v_call: TRBV9; cdr3_aa: CASSSDRGRETQYF; cdr3_nt: TGTGCCAGCAGCTCGGACAGGGGACGGGAGACCCAGTACTTC
d_call: NA; j_call: TRBJ2-5; clone_size: NA; v_call: TRBV5-6; cdr3_aa: CASSLRTRQETQYF; cdr3_nt: TGTGCCAGCAGCCTACGGACCCGGCAAGAGACCCAGTACTTC
d_call: TRBD2; j_call: TRBJ2-1; clone_size: many; v_call: TRBV5-1; cdr3_aa: CASSLLPSGNSYDEQFF; cdr3_nt: TGCGCCAGCAGCTTGTTGCCTAGCGGGAATTCATATGATGAGCAGTTCTTC
d_call: TRBD1; j_call: TRBJ2-5; clone_size: few; v_call: TRBV4-3; cdr3_aa: CASSQDHRGQETQYF; cdr3_nt: TGCGCCAGCAGCCAAGACCACAGGGGGCAGGAGACCCAGTACTTC
d_call: TRBD2; j_call: TRBJ2-7; clone_size: NA; v_call: TRBV6-2/TRBV6-3; cdr3_aa: CASTLGTSGRSHYEQYF; cdr3_nt: TGTGCCAGCACCCTCGGGACTAGCGGGAGATCCCACTACGAGCAGTACTTC
d_call: NA; j_call: TRBJ2-1; clone_size: many; v_call: TRBV29-1; cdr3_aa: CSVEDLEWRTSYNEQFF; cdr3_nt: TGCAGCGTTGAAGATCTGGAATGGCGGACCTCCTACAATGAGCAGTTCTTC
d_call: NA; j_call: TRBJ2-7; clone_size: many; v_call: TRBV10-3; cdr3_aa: CAIRYHTDRHYEQYF; cdr3_nt: TGTGCCATCAGATACCACACAGACCGCCACTACGAGCAGTACTTC
d_call: NA; j_call: TRBJ2-3; clone_size: few; v_call: TRBV27; cdr3_aa: CASSLRDVTDTQYF; cdr3_nt: TGTGCCAGCAGTCTAAGGGACGTCACAGATACGCAGTATTTT
d_call: TRBD1; j_call: TRBJ2-6; clone_size: many; v_call: TRBV6-5; cdr3_aa: CASSYFQTGSGANVLTF; cdr3_nt: TGTGCCAGCAGTTACTTCCAGACAGGGTCCGGGGCCAACGTCCTGACTTTC
d_call: NA; j_call: TRBJ1-6; clone_size: many; v_call: TRBV2; cdr3_aa: CASSPQGPANSPLHF; cdr3_nt: TGTGCCAGCAGCCCACAGGGCCCGGCAAATTCACCCCTCCACTTT
d_call: TRBD1; j_call: TRBJ2-7; clone_size: many; v_call: TRBV3-1; cdr3_aa: CASSQDSTGVYEQYF; cdr3_nt: TGTGCCAGCAGCCAAGATTCAACAGGGGTCTACGAGCAGTACTTC
d_call: TRBD2; j_call: TRBJ2-2; clone_size: NA; v_call: TRBV20-1; cdr3_aa: CSARVQRGSTGELFF; cdr3_nt: TGCAGTGCTAGAGTTCAGCGGGGGAGTACCGGGGAGCTGTTTTTT
d_call: TRBD2; j_call: TRBJ2-5; clone_size: many; v_call: TRBV6-2/TRBV6-3; cdr3_aa: CASRKLAGGPRETQYF; cdr3_nt: TGTGCCAGCAGAAAACTAGCGGGAGGGCCAAGAGAGACCCAGTACTTC
d_call: NA; j_call: TRBJ1-5; clone_size: many; v_call: TRBV28; cdr3_aa: CASSFPGQTNQPQHF; cdr3_nt: TGTGCCAGCAGTTTTCCCGGCCAGACCAATCAGCCCCAGCATTTT
d_call: NA; j_call: TRBJ2-3; clone_size: many; v_call: TRBV6-6; cdr3_aa: CASSYSGRVTDTQYF; cdr3_nt: TGTGCCAGCAGTTACTCTGGGCGAGTAACAGATACGCAGTATTTT
d_call: NA; j_call: TRBJ1-2; clone_size: many; v_call: TRBV5-6; cdr3_aa: CASSFRTPNYGYTF; cdr3_nt: TGTGCCAGCAGCTTCAGGACACCGAACTATGGCTACACCTTC
d_call: TRBD2; j_call: TRBJ2-2; clone_size: few; v_call: TRBV28; cdr3_aa: CASSPSGMRTGELFF; cdr3_nt: TGTGCCAGCAGTCCTAGCGGGATGCGAACCGGGGAGCTGTTTTTT
d_call: TRBD1; j_call: TRBJ2-1; clone_size: NA; v_call: TRBV20-1; cdr3_aa: CSATPGTDYNEQFF; cdr3_nt: TGCAGTGCTACTCCCGGGACAGATTACAATGAGCAGTTCTTC
d_call: NA; j_call: TRBJ1-2; clone_size: many; v_call: TRBV29-1; cdr3_aa: CSVETGYGYTF; cdr3_nt: TGCAGCGTTGAGACAGGCTATGGCTACACCTTC
d_call: NA; j_call: TRBJ2-5; clone_size: few; v_call: TRBV6-1; cdr3_aa: CASRPPRISGDKGDQYF; cdr3_nt: TGTGCCAGCAGACCCCCTCGTATTTCCGGGGACAAAGGAGACCAGTACTTC
d_call: NA; j_call: TRBJ2-2; clone_size: many; v_call: TRBV12-3/TRBV12-4; cdr3_aa: CASSGTGSSTGELFF; cdr3_nt: TGTGCCAGCTCGGGGACGGGGTCGTCGACCGGGGAGCTGTTTTTT
d_call: TRBD2; j_call: TRBJ2-1; clone_size: NA; v_call: TRBV7-9; cdr3_aa: CASSYGGGAYNEQFF; cdr3_nt: TGTGCCAGCAGCTATGGGGGGGGGGCCTACAATGAGCAGTTCTTC
d_call: TRBD2; j_call: TRBJ2-1; clone_size: few; v_call: TRBV7-2; cdr3_aa: CASSLARGRVNEQFF; cdr3_nt: TGTGCCAGCAGCTTAGCGCGCGGGAGAGTCAATGAGCAGTTCTTC
d_call: TRBD1; j_call: TRBJ2-7; clone_size: many; v_call: TRBV20-1; cdr3_aa: CSATDPGQLYEQYF; cdr3_nt: TGCAGTGCAACGGACCCGGGACAGCTATACGAGCAGTACTTC
d_call: NA; j_call: TRBJ1-3; clone_size: NA; v_call: TRBV6-6; cdr3_aa: CASSYEGVQGNTIYF; cdr3_nt: TGTGCCAGCAGTTACGAGGGGGTACAGGGAAACACCATATATTTT
d_call: NA; j_call: TRBJ1-2; clone_size: few; v_call: TRBV9; cdr3_aa: CASSVTGSTAYGYTF; cdr3_nt: TGTGCCAGCAGCGTAACGGGCAGCACTGCCTATGGCTACACCTTC
d_call: NA; j_call: TRBJ2-7; clone_size: NA; v_call: TRBV18; cdr3_aa: CASSLGRHSYEQYF; cdr3_nt: TGTGCCAGCTCCCTGGGGCGGCACTCCTACGAGCAGTACTTC
d_call: TRBD2; j_call: TRBJ2-7; clone_size: few; v_call: TRBV27; cdr3_aa: CASSRLAGGTYEQYF; cdr3_nt: TGTGCCAGCAGTCGACTAGCGGGAGGGACCTACGAGCAGTACTTC
d_call: NA; j_call: TRBJ2-3; clone_size: NA; v_call: TRBV30; cdr3_aa: CAWSVPGYGTDTQYF; cdr3_nt: TGTGCCTGGAGTGTACCGGGATACGGCACAGATACGCAGTATTTT
d_call: NA; j_call: TRBJ2-7; clone_size: many; v_call: TRBV25-1; cdr3_aa: CASWTDNSYEQYF; cdr3_nt: TGTGCCAGCTGGACAGATAACTCCTACGAGCAGTACTTC
d_call: NA; j_call: TRBJ1-6; clone_size: few; v_call: TRBV5-1; cdr3_aa: CASSLGLGHNSPLHF; cdr3_nt: TGCGCCAGCAGCCTAGGACTGGGCCATAATTCACCCCTCCACTTT
d_call: NA; j_call: TRBJ2-1; clone_size: NA; v_call: TRBV5-1; cdr3_aa: CASSFSAYNEQFF; cdr3_nt: TGCGCCAGCAGCTTTTCTGCCTACAATGAGCAGTTCTTC